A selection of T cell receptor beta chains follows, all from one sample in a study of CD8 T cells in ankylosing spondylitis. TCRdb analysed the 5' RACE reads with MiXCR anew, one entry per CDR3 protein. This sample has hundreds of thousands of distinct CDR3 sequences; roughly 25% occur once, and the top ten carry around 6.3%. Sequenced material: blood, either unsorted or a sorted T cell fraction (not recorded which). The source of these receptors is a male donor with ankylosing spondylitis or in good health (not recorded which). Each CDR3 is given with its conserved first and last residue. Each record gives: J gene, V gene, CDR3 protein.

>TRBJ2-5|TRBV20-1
CSVPQGQETQYF
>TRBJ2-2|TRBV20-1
CSASDGGGELFF
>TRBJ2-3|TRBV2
CASSVAGVSTDTQYF
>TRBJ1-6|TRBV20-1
CSAREPLGNSPLHF
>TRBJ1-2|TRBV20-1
CSAIRGGGGYTF
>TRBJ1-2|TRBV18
CASSPLSDRTNYGYTF
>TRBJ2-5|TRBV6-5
CASSYGASGRIWETQYF
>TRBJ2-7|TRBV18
CASSPFDRYEQYF
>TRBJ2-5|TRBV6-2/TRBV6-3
CASSSRTGSGETQYF
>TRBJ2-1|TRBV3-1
CASSQSGGGTSKPSLGNEQFF
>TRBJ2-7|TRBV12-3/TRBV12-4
CASSLHTSYEQYF
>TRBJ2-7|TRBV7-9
CASSLVAGGEQYF
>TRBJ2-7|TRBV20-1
CSVGASIKGYEQYF
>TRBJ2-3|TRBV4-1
CASSIAGVTDTQYF
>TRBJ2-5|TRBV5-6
CASSPTSGARGETQYF
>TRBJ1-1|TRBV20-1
CSVSGNGEDEAFF
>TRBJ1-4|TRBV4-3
CASSQDVEGWEKLFF
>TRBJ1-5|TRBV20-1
CSARVPDRGIQPQHF